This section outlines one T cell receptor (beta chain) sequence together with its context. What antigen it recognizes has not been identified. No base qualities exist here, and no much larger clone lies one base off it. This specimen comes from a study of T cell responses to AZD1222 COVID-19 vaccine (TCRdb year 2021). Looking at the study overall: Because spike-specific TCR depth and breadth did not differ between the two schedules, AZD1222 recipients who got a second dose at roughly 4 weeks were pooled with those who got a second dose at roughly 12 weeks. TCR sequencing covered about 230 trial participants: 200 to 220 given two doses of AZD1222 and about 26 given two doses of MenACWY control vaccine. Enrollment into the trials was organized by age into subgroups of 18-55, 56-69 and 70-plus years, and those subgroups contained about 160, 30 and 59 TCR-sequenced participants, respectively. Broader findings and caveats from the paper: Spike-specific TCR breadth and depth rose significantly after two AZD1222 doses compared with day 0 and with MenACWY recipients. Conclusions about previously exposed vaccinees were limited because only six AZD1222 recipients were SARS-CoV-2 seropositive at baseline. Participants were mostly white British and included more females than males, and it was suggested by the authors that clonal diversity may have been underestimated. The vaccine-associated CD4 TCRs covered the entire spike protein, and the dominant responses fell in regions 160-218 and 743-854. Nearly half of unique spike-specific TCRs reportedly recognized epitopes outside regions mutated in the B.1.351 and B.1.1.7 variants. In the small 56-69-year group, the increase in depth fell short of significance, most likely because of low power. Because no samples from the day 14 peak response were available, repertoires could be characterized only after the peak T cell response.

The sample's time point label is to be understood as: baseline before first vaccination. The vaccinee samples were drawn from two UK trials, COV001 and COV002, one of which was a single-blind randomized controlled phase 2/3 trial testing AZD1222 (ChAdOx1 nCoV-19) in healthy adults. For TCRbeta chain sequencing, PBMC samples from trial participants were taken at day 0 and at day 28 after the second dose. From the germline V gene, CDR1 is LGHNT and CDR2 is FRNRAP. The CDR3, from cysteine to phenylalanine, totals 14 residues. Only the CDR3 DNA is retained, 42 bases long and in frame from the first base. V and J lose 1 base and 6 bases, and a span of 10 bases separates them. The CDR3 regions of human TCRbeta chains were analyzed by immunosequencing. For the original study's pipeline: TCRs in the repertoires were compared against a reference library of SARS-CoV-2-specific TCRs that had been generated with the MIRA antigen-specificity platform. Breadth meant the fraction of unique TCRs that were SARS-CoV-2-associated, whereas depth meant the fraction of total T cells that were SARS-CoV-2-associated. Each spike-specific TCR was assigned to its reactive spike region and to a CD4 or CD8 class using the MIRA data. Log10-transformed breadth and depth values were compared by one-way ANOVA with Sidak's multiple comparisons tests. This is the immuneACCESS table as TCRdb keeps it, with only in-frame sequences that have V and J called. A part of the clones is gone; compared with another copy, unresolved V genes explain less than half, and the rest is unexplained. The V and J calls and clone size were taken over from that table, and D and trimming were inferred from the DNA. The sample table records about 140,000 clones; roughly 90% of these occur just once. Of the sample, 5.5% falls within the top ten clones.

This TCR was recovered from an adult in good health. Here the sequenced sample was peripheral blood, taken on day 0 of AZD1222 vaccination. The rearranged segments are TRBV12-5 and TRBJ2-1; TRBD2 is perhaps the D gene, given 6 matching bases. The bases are TGTGCTAGTGGTTTGGGCGGGGTATCCAATGAGCAGTTCTTC. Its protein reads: CASGLGGVSNEQFF.